The 28 T cell receptor beta chains below come from one sample, sequenced in a study of early T cells in non-severe SARS-CoV-2 infection (dated by TCRdb to the early 2020s). Library construction relied on 5' RACE. The instrument given in TCRdb is NextSeq 500. Clones were called with MiXCR by TCRdb after fastp trimmed the public reads at Q25, and only in-frame beta chains were retained. A single entry per CDR3 protein holds the most common genes and DNA from its merged rows. The sample has about 39,000 distinct CDR3 sequences on record, over 3.5% of them singletons. The top ten constitute about 5% of the sample. The source material was whole blood. The receptor set was obtained from an adult who was a healthcare worker with PCR-confirmed SARS-CoV-2 infection or an uninfected control (not recorded which).

This clonotype is judged medium-sized (0.01 to 0.1%). The chain is built from TRBV7-6 and TRBJ1-1; no clear D gene. The CDR3 extends over 13 amino acids. In germline, CDR1 is SGHVS, CDR2 FNYEAQ. V lost 2 bases to trimming and J lost 8 bases, with 12 bases between them. For the CDR3, the DNA is TGTGCCAGCAGCTTATCCCGGGTGGCGGAAGCTTTCTTT. It specifies CASSLSRVAEAFF.

The V and J genes are TRBV7-6 and TRBJ2-5; D gene unclear. Germline lookup yields CDR1 SGHVS and CDR2 FNYEAQ. Deletions cut 5 bases from V and 2 bases from J, with 6 bases between. The CDR3 runs 12 residues. CDR3 in DNA: TGTGCCAGCAGCCCAGCGCAAGAGACCCAGTACTTC. Its translation: CASSPAQETQYF.

This clonotype has only a few counts. The chain uses TRBV20-1 and TRBJ1-4, with a possible D match to TRBD1 (6 bases). Per germline, CDR1 DFQATT and CDR2 SNEGSKA (reference sequence). The CDR3 covers 14 residues. With 5 bases removed from V and 3 bases from J, the gap between germline ends came to 13 bases. The CDR3 protein is CSAYTGSANEKLFF. The DNA for the CDR3 is TGCAGTGCTTACACAGGGTCCGCTAATGAAAAACTGTTTTTT.

This clonotype showed up just a few times. The rearrangement uses TRBV7-9 and TRBJ2-3; 8 nucleotides line up with TRBD2. This CDR3 has 15 residues. Germline CDR1 and CDR2: SEHNR and FQNEAQ (reference sequence). The trim removed 4 bases at V and 2 bases at J, leaving 5 bases unmatched. In DNA form, the CDR3 reads TGTGCCAGCAGCTCAATAGCGGGGACCACAGATACGCAGTATTTT. Translated, it gives CASSSIAGTTDTQYF.

The CDR3 spells CASSSPWGAKDYNEQFF. The CDR3 bases are TGTGCCAGCAGCTCCCCGTGGGGAGCAAAGGACTACAATGAGCAGTTCTTC. This rearrangement joins TRBV11-2 to TRBJ2-1, with a weak D call TRBD2 (5 bases). CDR3 length equals 17 residues. CDR1 is SGHAT, CDR2 FQNNGV, per germline. V gave up 4 bases and J gave up 3 bases, with 19 bases separating them.

J is TRBJ2-3 and V is TRBV7-2, with D hard to call. The germline V and J ends were trimmed by 5 bases and 0 bases, with 6 bases remaining between them. CDR3 length: 13 amino acids. CDR1 is SGHTA, CDR2 FQGNSA, per germline. CDR3 in amino acids: CASSPSSTDTQYF. CDR3 nucleotide sequence: TGTGCCAGCAGCCCTAGTAGCACAGATACGCAGTATTTT.

This clonotype was recorded at least ten times. The chain is built from TRBV7-8 and TRBJ2-1, with TRBD1 matching over 8 bases. This CDR3 is 11 amino acids long. From germline, CDR1 is SGHVS and CDR2 FQNEAQ. The J segment lost 12 bases and the V segment lost 3 bases, leaving 1 base of the junction unmatched. CDR3 protein: CASSFGQGQFF. DNA of the CDR3: TGTGCCAGCAGCTTTGGACAGGGGCAGTTCTTC. The variable domain in full, with the rest retrieved from reference TRBV7-8 and TRBJ2-1, is GAGVSQSPRYKVAKRGQDVALRCDPISGHVSLFWYQQALGQGPEFLTYFQNEAQLDKSGLPSDRFFAERPEGSVSTLKIQRTQQEDSAVYLCASSFGQGQFFGPGTRLTVL.

This clonotype was seen repeatedly, ten times or more. The rearrangement uses TRBV7-9 and TRBJ2-1, with 8 bases matching TRBD1. The CDR3 is 15 residues long. V was clipped by 8 bases and J by 6 bases; unmatched bases: 12. The germline gives CDR1 SEHNR, CDR2 FQNEAQ (reference sequence). The CDR3 loop is CASCADGQGGNEQFF. CDR3 DNA: TGTGCCAGCTGCGCCGACGGACAGGGTGGCAATGAGCAGTTCTTC.

The chain employs TRBV7-9 and TRBJ2-4; no firm D call. V was shortened by 4 bases and J by 5 bases, with 9 bases between the two germline ends. Looked up from germline, CDR1 is SEHNR and CDR2 is FQNEAQ (reference sequence). The length of the CDR3 is 13 residues. The CDR3 nucleotides are TGTGCCAGCAGCTCCACGGGCGAAAACATTCAGTACTTC. This codes for CASSSTGENIQYF.

The sample holds a few counts of this clonotype. J is TRBJ2-2 and V is TRBV7-2; TRBD2 matches at 7 bases. V gave up 5 bases and J gave up 0 bases; unmatched junction bases: 6. Germline V gene data show CDR1 as SGHTA and CDR2 as FQGNSA. The CDR3 is made up of 16 amino acids. As DNA, the CDR3 is TGTGCCAGCAGCCCACTAGCGCCATCGAACACCGGGGAGCTGTTTTTT. The encoded protein is CASSPLAPSNTGELFF.

The chain joins TRBV7-8 to TRBJ2-3; D is uncertain. From germline, CDR1 is SGHVS and CDR2 FQNEAQ. The V gene lost 4 bases and the J gene lost 4 bases, with 9 bases spanning the gap. The CDR3 length is 13 residues. The CDR3 here is CASSSYSSDTQYF. Written as DNA, the CDR3 is TGTGCCAGCAGCTCCTACAGCTCAGATACGCAGTATTTT.

This clonotype occurred many times. The CDR3 is CSARKDRHTNTEAFF. The CDR3 region has the DNA TGCAGTGCTAGAAAGGACAGGCATACGAACACTGAAGCTTTCTTT. The chain couples TRBV20-1 to TRBJ1-1; 7 nucleotides align to TRBD1. CDR3 length equals 15 residues. Germline V CDR1 and CDR2: DFQATT, SNEGSKA (reference sequence). The V segment lost 2 bases and the J segment 1 base; nucleotides outside the gene matches: 7.

This chain connects TRBV5-1 to TRBJ2-7, with no clear D. This CDR3 has 14 residues. The V gene's germline CDR1 is SGHRS and CDR2 YFSETQ. Trimming left V 5 bases short and J 3 bases short, with 15 bases between. The CDR3 DNA reads TGCGCCAGCAGGGCGGATCTCATCTTCTACGAGCAGTACTTC. Translation gives CASRADLIFYEQYF.

This clonotype was observed many times. V gene TRBV2 combines with J gene TRBJ1-1, with 8 bases aligning to TRBD1. The junction had 2 bases not matched to a gene; V was cut back by 4 bases and J by 4 bases. The CDR3 is 13 amino acids. In germline, CDR1 is SNHLY, CDR2 FYNNEI. The CDR3 DNA sequence: TGTGCCAGCAGTGTACAGGGGGGCACTGAAGCTTTCTTT. This gives the protein CASSVQGGTEAFF. Full variable domain (outside the CDR3, taken from reference TRBV2 and TRBJ1-1): EPEVTQTPSHQVTQMGQEVILRCVPISNHLYFYWYRQILGQKVEFLVSFYNNEISEKSEIFDDQFSVERPDGSNFTLKIRSTKLEDSAMYFCASSVQGGTEAFFGQGTRLTVV.

In this sample, this clonotype turned up many times. The J gene is TRBJ1-4, the V gene TRBV5-4; TRBD1 matches 10 bases. CDR3 length: 14 residues. The junction had 6 bases not matched to a gene; V was cut back by 6 bases and J by 7 bases. CDR1 SGHNT and CDR2 YYREEE come from the germline V gene (reference sequence). The CDR3 nucleotides read TGTGCCAGCACCAGGGACAGGGGAAGTGAAAAACTGTTTTTT. Translated, it gives CASTRDRGSEKLFF. Full variable domain (remainder filled in from reference TRBV5-4 and TRBJ1-4): ETGVTQSPTHLIKTRGQQVTLRCSSQSGHNTVSWYQQALGQGPQFIFQYYREEENGRGNFPPRFSGLQFPNYSSELNVNALELDDSALYLCASTRDRGSEKLFFGSGTQLSVL.

The rearrangement joins TRBV30 to TRBJ2-1, with D unresolved. CDR1 and CDR2 (germline): GTSNPN, SVGIG (reference sequence). This CDR3 is built from 16 residues. Trimming cost V 0 bases and J 0 bases, with 12 bases left between them. The CDR3 sequence is CAWSVARPSSYNEQFF. The CDR3 DNA reads as TGTGCCTGGAGTGTAGCCAGACCTAGCTCCTACAATGAGCAGTTCTTC. The variable domain in full, with the rest retrieved from reference TRBV30 and TRBJ2-1, is SQTIHQWPATLVQPVGSPLSLECTVEGTSNPNLYWYRQAAGRGLQLLFYSVGIGQISSEVPQNLSASRPQDRQFILSSKKLLLSDSGFYLCAWSVARPSSYNEQFFGPGTRLTVL.

V is TRBV7-8 and J is TRBJ2-5, with TRBD2 matching 10 bases. In germline, CDR1 is SGHVS, CDR2 FQNEAQ. This CDR3 has 16 amino acids. The ends lost 7 bases at V and 3 bases at J; junction bases unmatched: 11. The CDR3 loop is CASTMQLAGRKETQYF. CDR3 sequence (DNA): TGTGCCAGCACCATGCAACTAGCGGGAAGGAAAGAGACCCAGTACTTC.

In its sample, this clonotype was seen many times. The chain employs TRBV11-2 and TRBJ2-3; D possibly uses TRBD1 or TRBD2 (5 bases each). Germline assignment: CDR1 SGHAT and CDR2 FQNNGV. Trimming took 5 bases from V and 2 from J, leaving 20 bases between them. There are 17 residues in the CDR3. CDR3 sequence: CASSELTTGTITDTQYF. Here the CDR3 DNA reads TGTGCCAGCAGCGAACTCACTACCGGGACCATCACAGATACGCAGTATTTT.

This clonotype was observed a handful of times. The rearrangement uses TRBV20-1 and TRBJ1-4; a weak D match, TRBD1 (6 bases). This CDR3 spans 15 amino acids. V was shortened by 1 base and J by 2 bases, with 11 bases between the two germline ends. CDR1 and CDR2 (germline): DFQATT, SNEGSKA (reference sequence). In nucleotides, the CDR3 is TGCAGTGCTAGAGGGGTACAGGGCACTAATGAAAAACTGTTTTTT. Translation: CSARGVQGTNEKLFF.

The genes are TRBV4-3 and TRBJ1-3; D is unclear. Trimming cost V 0 bases and J 4 bases, with 13 bases left between them. This CDR3 contains 16 residues. Germline values: CDR1 LGHNA, CDR2 YSLEER. CDR3 in amino acids: CASSQEVMGGGNTIYF. As DNA, the CDR3 is TGCGCCAGCAGCCAAGAGGTGATGGGCGGGGGAAACACCATATATTTT.

Many counts were recorded for this clonotype. V usage is TRBV4-3 and J usage is TRBJ1-2, with a possible D match to TRBD1 (6 bases). With 1 base removed from V and 5 bases from J, the gap between germline ends came to 17 bases. Germline V gene data show CDR1 as LGHNA and CDR2 as YSLEER. The CDR3 consists of 16 residues. CDR3 in DNA: TGCGCCAGCAGCCAAGGAGCTACGGGACACACATATGGCTACACCTTC. Protein: CASSQGATGHTYGYTF.

This clonotype was picked up many times. J is TRBJ1-6 and V is TRBV7-2, with D maybe TRBD1 (5 bases). The germline V and J ends were trimmed by 6 bases and 6 bases, with 18 bases remaining between them. CDR1 is SGHTA, CDR2 FQGNSA, per germline. The CDR3 length is 16 residues. This chain's CDR3 is CASRPSSTGANSPLHF. The CDR3 DNA reads as TGTGCCAGCAGACCCAGTTCTACAGGCGCTAATTCACCCCTCCACTTT.

The chain is built from TRBV19 and TRBJ2-1; TRBD2 matches 12 bases. Germline CDR1 and CDR2: LNHDA and SQIVND (reference sequence). This CDR3 has 15 amino acids. J was trimmed by 9 bases and V by 6 bases; bases with no gene match: 9. This CDR3 is CASSPSGGAPGEQFF. In nucleotides, the CDR3 is TGTGCCAGTAGCCCTAGCGGGGGGGCCCCTGGTGAGCAGTTCTTC.

This clonotype was picked up many times. The chain links TRBV30 to TRBJ1-1; TRBD1 agrees at 8 bases. Germline V lookup: CDR1 GTSNPN, CDR2 SVGIG (reference sequence). The CDR3 totals 19 residues. With V trimmed by 0 bases and J by 1 base, 16 bases remained unmatched. DNA of the CDR3: TGTGCCTGGAGTGTAGCGGACAGGGTTAATTTAGGGTGGAACACTGAAGCTTTCTTT. It encodes CAWSVADRVNLGWNTEAFF.

A few counts support this clonotype. V usage is TRBV6-5 and J usage is TRBJ2-7; TRBD1 might be the D (6 bases). The CDR3 is 15 amino acids. V lost 6 bases and J lost 3, with 18 bases in between. CDR1 is MNHEY, CDR2 SVGAGI, per germline. The CDR3 sequence: CASRSHREKDYEQYF. CDR3 nucleotides: TGTGCCAGCAGATCACACAGGGAAAAGGACTACGAGCAGTACTTC.

This clonotype was counted a few times. V is TRBV3-1 and J is TRBJ1-1; TRBD1 matches 7 bases. CDR1 is LGHDT and CDR2 is YNNKEL in the germline V gene (reference sequence). Germline trimming cut 4 bases from V and 10 bases from J; bases unmatched to any gene: 15. The CDR3 length is 15 residues. The CDR3 is CASSRRQGSQVAAFF. CDR3 nucleotides: TGTGCCAGCAGCCGCCGACAGGGATCACAGGTGGCAGCTTTCTTT. The entire variable domain, with the rest obtained from reference TRBV3-1 and TRBJ1-1, is as follows: DTAVSQTPKYLVTQMGNDKSIKCEQNLGHDTMYWYKQDSKKFLKIMFSYNNKELIINETVPNRFSPKSPDKAHLNLHINSLELGDSAVYFCASSRRQGSQVAAFFGQGTRLTVV.

The CDR3: CSASEGEQFF. In DNA form, the CDR3 reads TGCAGTGCTAGCGAGGGGGAGCAGTTCTTC. The V gene is TRBV20-1, the J gene TRBJ2-1; D is perhaps TRBD1 or TRBD2 (5 bases each). This CDR3 spans 10 amino acids. Per the germline V gene, CDR1 is DFQATT and CDR2 is SNEGSKA (reference sequence). Trimming cost V 3 bases and J 10 bases, with 7 bases left between them.

This clonotype showed up many times. V usage is TRBV7-9 and J usage is TRBJ1-4; 7 bases are a match to TRBD1. Losses at the gene ends were 2 bases for V and 6 bases for J; bases not matched to a gene: 12. Germline CDR1 is SEHNR and CDR2 is FQNEAQ (reference sequence). There are 17 residues in the CDR3. The CDR3 reads CASSLRVSRQGDEKLFF. As DNA, the CDR3 is TGTGCCAGCAGCTTACGAGTCTCCCGACAGGGAGATGAAAAACTGTTTTTT.